This TCR beta chain was found in a study of vaccination effects on CD4 cells after COVID-19. Study as a whole: Sampling occurred a median 72 days post second dose, range 14 to 241.

Only in-frame clones appear in the TCRdb table, and some are missing; sequencing was by immunoSEQ multiplex PCR. The table has 70,000 to 85,000 clones, 81% seen once; the top ten hold 0.95% to 1.5%. Concerning this clone itself: What it binds is not known.

Antigen-specific CD4+ T cells expanded by the ViraFEST assay with viral peptide pools were then sequenced. Scientists isolated CD4+ T cells after an approximately 10-day culture period ended. Subjects were given two BNT162b2 or mRNA-1273 vaccine doses. In germline, CDR1 is SGHVT, CDR2 SQSDAQ. Trimming removed 5 bases from V and 3 bases from J; junction bases left unmatched: 22. The CDR3 covers 19 residues. The sequence was obtained from a human donor who received a COVID-19 vaccine. The sample in question was CD4+ T cells from PBMCs cultured with HCoV-229E spike peptides, obtained after COVID-19 vaccination. V usage is TRBV7-4 and J usage is TRBJ2-7, with 7 positions matching TRBD1. The CDR3 is CASSHLTGNMALTYYEQYV. CDR3 nucleotide sequence: TGTGCCAGCAGCCACCTGACAGGGAATATGGCTCTAACTTACTACGAGCAGTACGTC.